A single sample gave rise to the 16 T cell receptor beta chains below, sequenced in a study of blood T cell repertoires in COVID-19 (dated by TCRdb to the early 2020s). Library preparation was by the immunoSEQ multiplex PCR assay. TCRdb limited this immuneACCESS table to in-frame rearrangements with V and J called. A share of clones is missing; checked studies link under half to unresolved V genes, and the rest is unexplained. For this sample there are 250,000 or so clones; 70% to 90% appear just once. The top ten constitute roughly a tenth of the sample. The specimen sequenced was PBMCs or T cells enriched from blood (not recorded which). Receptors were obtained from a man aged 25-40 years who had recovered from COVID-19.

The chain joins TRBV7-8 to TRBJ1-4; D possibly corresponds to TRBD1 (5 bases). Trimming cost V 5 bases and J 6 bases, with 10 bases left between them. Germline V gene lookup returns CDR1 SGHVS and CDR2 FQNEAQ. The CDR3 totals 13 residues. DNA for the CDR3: TGTGCCAGCAGCCGGGGGGGGTATGAAAAACTGTTTTTT. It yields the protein CASSRGGYEKLFF.

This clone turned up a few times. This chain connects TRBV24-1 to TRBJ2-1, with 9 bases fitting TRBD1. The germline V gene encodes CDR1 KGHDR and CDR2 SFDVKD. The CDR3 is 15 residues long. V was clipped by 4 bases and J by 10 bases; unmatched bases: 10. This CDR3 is CATSDPGTGSREQFF. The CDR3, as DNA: TGTGCCACCAGTGACCCCGGGACAGGGTCGCGGGAGCAGTTCTTC.

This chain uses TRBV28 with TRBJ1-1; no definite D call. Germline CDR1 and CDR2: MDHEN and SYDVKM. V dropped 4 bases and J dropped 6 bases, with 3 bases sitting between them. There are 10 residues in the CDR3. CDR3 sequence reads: CASSSSEAFF. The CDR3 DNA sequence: TGTGCCAGCAGTTCATCTGAAGCTTTCTTT.

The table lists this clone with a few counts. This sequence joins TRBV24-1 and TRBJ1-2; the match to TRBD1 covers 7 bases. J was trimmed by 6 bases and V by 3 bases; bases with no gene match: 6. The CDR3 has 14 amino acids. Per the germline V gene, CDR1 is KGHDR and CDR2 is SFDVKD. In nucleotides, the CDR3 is TGTGCCACCAGTGATGGGGACAGTCTCAATGGCTACACCTTC. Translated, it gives CATSDGDSLNGYTF.

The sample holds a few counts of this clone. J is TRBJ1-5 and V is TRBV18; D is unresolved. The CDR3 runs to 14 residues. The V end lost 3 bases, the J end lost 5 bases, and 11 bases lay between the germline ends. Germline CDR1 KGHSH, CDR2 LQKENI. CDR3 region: CASSPVTQDQPQHF. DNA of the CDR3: TGTGCCAGCTCACCCGTAACACAAGATCAGCCCCAGCATTTT.

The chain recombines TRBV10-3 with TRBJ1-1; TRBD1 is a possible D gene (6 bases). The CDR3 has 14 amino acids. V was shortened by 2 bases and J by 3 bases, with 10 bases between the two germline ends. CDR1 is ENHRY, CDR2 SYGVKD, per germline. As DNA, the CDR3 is TGTGCCATCAGTGAGACAGGGCGGGACACTGAAGCTTTCTTT. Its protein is CAISETGRDTEAFF.

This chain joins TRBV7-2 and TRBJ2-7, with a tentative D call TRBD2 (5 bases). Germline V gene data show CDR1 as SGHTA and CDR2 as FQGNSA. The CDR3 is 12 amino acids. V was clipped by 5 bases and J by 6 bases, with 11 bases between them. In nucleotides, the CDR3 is TGTGCCAGCAGCCTCACCGGGATCGAGCAGTACTTC. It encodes CASSLTGIEQYF.

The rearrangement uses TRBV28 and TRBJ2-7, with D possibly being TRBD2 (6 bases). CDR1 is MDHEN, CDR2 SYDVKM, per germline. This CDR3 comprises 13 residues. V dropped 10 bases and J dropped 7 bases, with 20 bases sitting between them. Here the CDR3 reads CATKRDSRREQYF. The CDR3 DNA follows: TGTGCCACGAAACGGGACTCTCGGCGGGAGCAGTACTTC.

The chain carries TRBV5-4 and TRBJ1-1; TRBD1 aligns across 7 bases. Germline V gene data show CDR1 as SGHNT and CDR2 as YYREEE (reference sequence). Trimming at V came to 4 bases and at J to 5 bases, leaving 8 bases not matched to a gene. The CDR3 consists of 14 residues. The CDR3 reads CASSLYRGGTEAFF. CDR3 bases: TGTGCCAGCAGCCTCTACAGGGGTGGGACTGAAGCTTTCTTT.

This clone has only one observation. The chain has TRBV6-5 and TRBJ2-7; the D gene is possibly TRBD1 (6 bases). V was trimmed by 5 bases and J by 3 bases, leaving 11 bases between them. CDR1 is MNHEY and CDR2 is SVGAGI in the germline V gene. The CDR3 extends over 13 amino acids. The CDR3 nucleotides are TGTGCCAGCAGTACGGGACACCTCTACGAGCAGTACTTC. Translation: CASSTGHLYEQYF.

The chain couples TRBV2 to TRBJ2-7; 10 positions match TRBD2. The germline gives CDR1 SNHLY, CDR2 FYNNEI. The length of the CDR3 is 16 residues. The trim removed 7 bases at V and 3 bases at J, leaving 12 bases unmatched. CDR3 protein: CASTSGRAGGNYEQYF. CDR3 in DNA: TGTGCCAGCACTTCGGGGCGAGCGGGAGGGAACTACGAGCAGTACTTC.

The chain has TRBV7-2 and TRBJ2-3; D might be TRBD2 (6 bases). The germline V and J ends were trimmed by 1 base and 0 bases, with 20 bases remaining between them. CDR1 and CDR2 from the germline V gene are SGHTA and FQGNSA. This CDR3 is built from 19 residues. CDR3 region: CASSLVAGSYYKSTDTQYF. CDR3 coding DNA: TGTGCCAGCAGCTTAGTTGCCGGGAGTTATTATAAAAGCACAGATACGCAGTATTTT. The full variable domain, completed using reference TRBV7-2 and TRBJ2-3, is GAGVSQSPSNKVTEKGKDVELRCDPISGHTALYWYRQSLGQGLEFLIYFQGNSAPDKSGLPSDRFSAERTGGSVSTLTIQRTQQEDSAVYLCASSLVAGSYYKSTDTQYFGPGTRLTVL.

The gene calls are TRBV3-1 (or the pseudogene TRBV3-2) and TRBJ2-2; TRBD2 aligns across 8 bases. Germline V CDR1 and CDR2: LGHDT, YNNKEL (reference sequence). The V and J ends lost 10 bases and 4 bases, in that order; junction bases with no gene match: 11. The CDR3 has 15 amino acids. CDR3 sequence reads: CATAPGLASTGELFF. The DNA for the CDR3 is TGTGCCACCGCCCCCGGACTAGCATCCACCGGGGAGCTGTTTTTT.

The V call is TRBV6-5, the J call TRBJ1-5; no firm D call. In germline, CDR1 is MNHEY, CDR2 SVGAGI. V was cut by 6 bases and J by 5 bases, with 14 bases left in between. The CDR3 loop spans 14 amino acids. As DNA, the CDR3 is TGTGCCAGCAGCGGATCCCTGGGCTATCAGCCCCAGCATTTT. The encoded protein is CASSGSLGYQPQHF.

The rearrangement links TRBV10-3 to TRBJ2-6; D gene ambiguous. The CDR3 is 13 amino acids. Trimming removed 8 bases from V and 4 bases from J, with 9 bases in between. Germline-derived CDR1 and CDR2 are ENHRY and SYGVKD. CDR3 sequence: CAIQIHGANVLTF. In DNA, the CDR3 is TGTGCCATCCAGATACACGGGGCCAACGTCCTGACTTTC.

CDR3 amino acids: CASSTPSLREGPKPQYF. In DNA, the CDR3 is TGTGCCAGCAGCACCCCCAGTTTGCGGGAGGGTCCCAAGCCGCAGTATTTT. The V gene is TRBV3-1 (or the pseudogene TRBV3-2), the J gene TRBJ2-3; 9 nucleotides align to TRBD2. The V gene's germline CDR1 is LGHDT and CDR2 YNNKEL (reference sequence). This CDR3 has 17 residues. V lost 5 bases and J lost 10; bases outside the gene matches: 19.